These 28 T cell receptor beta chains share one sample of origin, sequenced in a study of radiotherapy plus CTLA-4 blockade in lung cancer. Here immunoSEQ multiplex PCR was the method, and the copy in TCRdb shows in-frame clones only, minus some. The table shows more than 30,000 clones, with roughly 70% occurring only once. The starting material was peripheral blood, obtained from a patient treated with radiotherapy plus ipilimumab. The receptors shown here come from a human donor with non-small cell lung cancer who had stable disease on radiotherapy plus ipilimumab.

The chain carries TRBV6-1 and TRBJ2-7, with D uncertain. CDR3 length: 13 amino acids. Germline CDR1 is MNHNS and CDR2 is SASEGT. The germline V and J ends were trimmed by 6 bases and 3 bases, with 12 bases remaining between them. The CDR3 here is CASSLPAFYEQYF. The CDR3 coding sequence is TGTGCCAGCAGCCTCCCGGCCTTCTACGAGCAGTACTTC.

The V and J genes are TRBV7-8 and TRBJ1-2, with 8 nucleotides matching TRBD1. CDR1 is SGHVS and CDR2 is FQNEAQ in the germline V gene. The CDR3 has 17 amino acids. After removal of 1 base from V and 6 bases from J, the junction contained 13 bases not matched to a gene. The DNA for the CDR3 is TGTGCCAGCAGCTTAGAGGCAGGGGGCGCGTCTGCCGATGGCTACACCTTC. It codes for CASSLEAGGASADGYTF.

The chain joins TRBV27 to TRBJ2-7; 11 bases align to TRBD2. Germline CDR1 and CDR2: MNHEY and SMNVEV (reference sequence). This CDR3 region has 16 residues. Trimming at V came to 3 bases and at J to 4 bases, leaving 8 bases not matched to a gene. CDR3 sequence (DNA): TGTGCCAGCAGTTTCTTTACTAGCGGGAGAAGGTACGAGCAGTACTTC. It yields the protein CASSFFTSGRRYEQYF.

This clone was detected only a few times. Within the sample, other DNA sequences also encode this same CDR3. The chain recombines TRBV6-4 with TRBJ2-1, with D hard to call. The CDR3 length is 15 residues. Germline CDR1 and CDR2: MRHNA and SNTAGT. The V gene lost 0 bases and the J gene lost 6 bases, with 12 bases spanning the gap. The CDR3 DNA follows: TGTGCCAGCAGTGACTCGACTTCAGGTGTCAATGAGCAGTTCTTC. This gives the protein CASSDSTSGVNEQFF.

This sequence joins TRBV7-6 and TRBJ2-1; TRBD2 is a possible D gene (6 bases). Germline V gene data show CDR1 as SGHVS and CDR2 as FNYEAQ. This CDR3 is 15 amino acids long. The V end was cut by 5 bases, the J end by 2 bases, with 13 bases between. The CDR3 region is CASSASSAAYNEQFF. The CDR3 DNA sequence: TGTGCCAGCAGCGCGTCTAGCGCAGCCTACAATGAGCAGTTCTTC.

This clone appeared a single time. The chain recombines TRBV27 with TRBJ1-5; TRBD1 might be the D (5 bases). The germline V and J ends were trimmed by 10 bases and 4 bases, with 20 bases remaining between them. The CDR3 consists of 15 residues. Per the germline V gene, CDR1 is MNHEY and CDR2 is SMNVEV (reference sequence). The CDR3 DNA reads TGTGCCACCCAGCCGGGACTCTACCGTAATCAGCCCCAGCATTTT. This translates into CATQPGLYRNQPQHF.

The chain joins TRBV11-2 to TRBJ2-1; a weak D match, TRBD2 (6 bases). The germline V and J ends were trimmed by 1 base and 16 bases, with 14 bases remaining between them. In germline, CDR1 is SGHAT, CDR2 FQNNGV. The length of the CDR3 is 12 residues. CDR3 sequence (DNA): TGTGCCAGCAGCTTAGGGAGGGGCTCCCTCTTCTTC. It encodes CASSLGRGSLFF.

V and J are TRBV7-2 and TRBJ1-4; the D gene is possibly TRBD1 (5 bases). The CDR3 is 15 residues long. Trimming took 3 bases from V and 4 from J, leaving 12 bases between them. Germline CDR1 is SGHTA and CDR2 is FQGNSA. CDR3 sequence: CASSFRGPHNEKLFF. Written as DNA, the CDR3 is TGTGCCAGCAGCTTTAGGGGCCCCCATAATGAAAAACTGTTTTTT.

Note on this clone: Other DNA sequences from this sample encode an identical CDR3 as well. The V call is TRBV28, the J call TRBJ1-5; tentative D call: TRBD1 (5 bases). This CDR3 has 14 residues. Trimming removed 6 bases at V and 2 bases at J, with 11 bases between. CDR1 MDHEN and CDR2 SYDVKM come from the germline V gene. The CDR3 nucleotides read TGTGCCAGCAGCAGGGCACCGGGCAATCAGCCCCAGCATTTT. Residues: CASSRAPGNQPQHF.

The chain is built from TRBV7-2 and TRBJ1-2; 7 nucleotides align to TRBD1. Germline values: CDR1 SGHTA, CDR2 FQGNSA. V was pared by 2 bases and J by 8 bases, with 8 bases of the junction left unmatched. The CDR3 totals 14 residues. CDR3 sequence (DNA): TGTGCCAGCAGCTTAAGGTCAGGGGGGGACGGCTACACCTTC. Its translation is CASSLRSGGDGYTF.

The chain carries TRBV5-1 and TRBJ2-5; 9 positions match TRBD2. Germline loops: CDR1 SGHRS, CDR2 YFSETQ. The CDR3 is 15 amino acids. J lost 2 bases, V lost 2 bases, and 4 bases had no gene match. DNA of the CDR3: TGCGCCAGCAGCTTTGGACTAGCGAAGCAAGAGACCCAGTACTTC. The encoded protein is CASSFGLAKQETQYF.

This sequence joins TRBV5-8 and TRBJ2-1, with 9 bases that match TRBD1. The germline CDR1 and CDR2 sequences are SGHTS and YDEGEE. The V gene end was trimmed by 4 bases and the J gene end by 4 bases; junction bases not matched to a gene: 9. The CDR3 length is 16 residues. In DNA form, the CDR3 reads TGTGCCAGCAGCGTTGGGGACAGGGTTGGGTACAATGAGCAGTTCTTC. This sequence encodes CASSVGDRVGYNEQFF.

J is TRBJ2-4 and V is TRBV7-2; TRBD2 agrees at 7 bases. The J segment lost 7 bases and the V segment lost 4 bases, leaving 10 bases of the junction unmatched. In germline, CDR1 is SGHTA, CDR2 FQGNSA. This CDR3 has 15 amino acids. The CDR3 protein is CASSSLGGSKNIQYF. The CDR3 DNA reads as TGTGCCAGCAGCTCGCTAGGCGGGAGTAAGAACATTCAGTACTTC.

The chain recombines TRBV5-1 with TRBJ2-1, with TRBD2 matching over 10 bases. The V gene end was trimmed by 4 bases and the J gene end by 8 bases; junction bases not matched to a gene: 15. CDR3 length equals 17 residues. Per germline, CDR1 SGHRS and CDR2 YFSETQ. This CDR3 is CASSGPTAGGRSYEQFF. CDR3 sequence (DNA): TGCGCCAGCAGCGGACCTACAGCGGGAGGGAGGTCGTATGAGCAGTTCTTC.

The V and J genes are TRBV7-9 and TRBJ2-1; 10 bases align to TRBD2. Trimming removed 4 bases from V and 6 bases from J; junction bases left unmatched: 6. The germline CDR1 and CDR2 sequences are SEHNR and FQNEAQ (reference sequence). CDR3 length: 15 amino acids. Written as DNA, the CDR3 is TGTGCCAGCAGCTCGAGCGGGAGGGCCTTCAATGAGCAGTTCTTC. Its translation is CASSSSGRAFNEQFF.

The J gene is TRBJ1-5, the V gene TRBV19; 9 bases map to TRBD1. V was pared by 5 bases and J by 3 bases, with 8 bases of the junction left unmatched. Germline V gives CDR1 LNHDA, CDR2 SQIVND (reference sequence). The CDR3 contains 16 residues. The CDR3 loop is CASSSTGGVNNQPQHF. Here the CDR3 DNA reads TGTGCCAGTAGTTCCACAGGGGGCGTCAACAATCAGCCCCAGCATTTT.

This clone was observed once. V is TRBV5-4 and J is TRBJ2-7; TRBD2 agrees at 13 bases. Germline CDR1 SGHNT, CDR2 YYREEE (reference sequence). V was clipped by 4 bases and J by 0 bases; unmatched bases: 4. The CDR3 contains 16 residues. The CDR3 is CASSRGLAGASYEQYF. CDR3 nucleotides: TGTGCCAGCAGCCGAGGACTAGCGGGAGCCTCCTACGAGCAGTACTTC.

V is TRBV11-2 and J is TRBJ1-2, with unresolved D. Between the trimmed V and J ends, which lost 0 bases and 8 bases, there was a span of 10 bases. Germline V gene sequence: CDR1 SGHAT, CDR2 FQNNGV. CDR3 length equals 13 residues. The CDR3 sequence is CASSLDEGLGYTF. CDR3 DNA: TGTGCCAGCAGCTTAGACGAAGGGTTGGGCTACACCTTC.

CDR3 nucleotides: TGTGCCAGCAGCTTGGGTGGGGGCGGTCGTGAAAAACTGTTTTTT. It is translated as CASSLGGGGREKLFF. This rearrangement joins TRBV7-2 to TRBJ1-4; D is possibly TRBD1 (6 bases). The length of the CDR3 is 15 residues. V was clipped by 3 bases and J by 7 bases, with 15 bases between them. Germline loops: CDR1 SGHTA, CDR2 FQGNSA.

The chain is built from TRBV4-2 and TRBJ1-4; weak D call: TRBD1 (5 bases). The V gene lost 0 bases and the J gene lost 7 bases, with 12 bases spanning the gap. Germline values: CDR1 LGHNA, CDR2 YNFKEQ. This CDR3 spans 15 amino acids. CDR3 nucleotides: TGTGCCAGCAGCCAAGACCGAGACAGACTTGAAAAACTGTTTTTT. Protein product: CASSQDRDRLEKLFF.

This clone was detected once. V and J are TRBV29-1 and TRBJ2-6; 10 positions agree with TRBD1. This CDR3 is 15 amino acids long. CDR1 SQVTM and CDR2 ANQGSEA come from the germline V gene. V was pared by 6 bases and J by 2 bases, with 4 bases of the junction left unmatched. In DNA form, the CDR3 reads TGCAGCGTCCGGGACAGGGGTACTGGGGCCAACGTCCTGACTTTC. Translation: CSVRDRGTGANVLTF.

The chain links TRBV11-3 to TRBJ2-7, with D perhaps given as TRBD1 or TRBD2 (5 bases each). Per germline, CDR1 SGHNT and CDR2 YENEEA. The CDR3 loop spans 15 amino acids. Trimming took 5 bases from V and 3 from J, leaving 17 bases between them. The CDR3 DNA reads as TGTGCCAGCAGCCGATTCGTGGGGGTAAACTACGAGCAGTACTTC. Translated: CASSRFVGVNYEQYF.

The chain joins TRBV4-2 to TRBJ2-1; TRBD2 might be the D (5 bases). This CDR3 contains 18 residues. Between the trimmed V and J ends, which lost 1 base and 5 bases, there was a span of 21 bases. The germline gives CDR1 LGHNA, CDR2 YNFKEQ. CDR3 nucleotide sequence: TGTGCCAGCAGCCAAGCCGACCGACGAGGGCGGGTCAACAATGAGCAGTTCTTC. Translation: CASSQADRRGRVNNEQFF.

The chain is built from TRBV11-3 and TRBJ1-1, with 8 bases lining up with TRBD1. The CDR3 is made up of 20 amino acids. Trimming took 1 base from V and 5 from J; bases not matched to a gene: 21. Germline V gene lookup returns CDR1 SGHNT and CDR2 YENEEA. The CDR3 DNA follows: TGTGCCAGCAGCTTAGCCCCGGGATGGGCCCAGGGGGCTAGAGAGACTGAAGCTTTCTTT. Translating it yields CASSLAPGWAQGARETEAFF. Combining the CDR3 with reference TRBV11-3 and TRBJ1-1 gives the whole variable domain EAGVVQSPRYKIIEKKQPVAFWCNPISGHNTLYWYLQNLGQGPELLIRYENEEAVDDSQLPKDRFSAERLKGVDSTLKIQPAELGDSAVYLCASSLAPGWAQGARETEAFFGQGTRLTVV.

V and J are TRBV2 and TRBJ2-7; D unresolved. The V end was cut by 7 bases, the J end by 2 bases, with 12 bases between. Germline lookup yields CDR1 SNHLY and CDR2 FYNNEI. The CDR3 contains 13 residues. CDR3 nucleotide sequence: TGTGCCAGCACCGAACTTGGGACCTACGAGCAGTACTTC. Its protein is CASTELGTYEQYF.

CDR3: CASSPDGFNQPQHF. CDR3 DNA: TGTGCCAGCAGCCCAGACGGATTCAATCAGCCCCAGCATTTT. The rearrangement links TRBV7-9 to TRBJ1-5; D is unclear. Germline V gene sequence: CDR1 SEHNR, CDR2 FQNEAQ (reference sequence). Trimming left V 5 bases short and J 3 bases short, with 11 bases between. The CDR3 is 14 residues long.

This chain links TRBV4-3 with TRBJ2-7, with 11 bases fitting TRBD1. This CDR3 is built from 17 residues. From germline, CDR1 is LGHNA and CDR2 YSLEER. Trimming took 1 base from V and 5 from J; bases not matched to a gene: 10. CDR3 in amino acids: CASSQGGGTGGIDEQYF. Written as DNA, the CDR3 is TGCGCCAGCAGCCAAGGCGGGGGGACAGGGGGTATCGACGAGCAGTACTTC.

Judged by abundance, this clone is medium-sized. The chain carries TRBV4-1 and TRBJ2-7; 7 nucleotides match TRBD2. From germline, CDR1 is MGHRA and CDR2 YSYEKL. J was trimmed by 1 base and V by 4 bases; bases with no gene match: 13. CDR3 length: 17 amino acids. The DNA for the CDR3 is TGCGCCAGCAGCCCGGGCCCCGCTAGCGGCAGTTCCTACGAGCAGTACTTC. Its translation: CASSPGPASGSSYEQYF.